This section outlines one TCR beta chain sequence together with its context. This record belongs to a study of shared clonotypes between healthy human individuals. Produced via immunoSEQ multiplex PCR; TCRdb's table is partial and in-frame only. The repertoire has under 1,900,000 clones, less than 99% of them found once; the top ten carry roughly 0.36%. Per the germline V gene, CDR1 is SGHVS and CDR2 is FNYEAQ. Trimming stripped 1 base from V and 3 bases from J, with 13 bases between. This CDR3 has 15 amino acids. The specimen was naive CD4+ T cells sorted from blood. The sample's subset: CD45RA+ positively selected. The rearrangement uses TRBV7-6 and TRBJ2-7; D remains unclear. The TCR comes from a young man in good health. The CDR3 region is CASSLDRGKGYEQYF. In nucleotides, the CDR3 is TGTGCCAGCAGCTTAGATCGAGGAAAAGGCTACGAGCAGTACTTC.